Following are 25 T cell receptor beta chains from one sample sequenced in a study of chemoradiotherapy in HPV16-positive cancers. Clones were read by immunoSEQ multiplex PCR, and TCRdb kept only the in-frame ones, dropping some. Of some 32,000 clones in the sample, 80% to 90% were seen once. Sequenced material: blood, taken from a patient who underwent chemoradiotherapy. These receptors originate from a human donor with HPV-associated anogenital cancer.

This chain joins TRBV7-9 and TRBJ1-1; D possibly corresponds to TRBD1 (5 bases). Trimming pared 5 bases from V and 1 base from J, leaving 17 bases between. The CDR3 sequence is 16 residues long. Germline V lookup: CDR1 SEHNR, CDR2 FQNEAQ (reference sequence). In DNA, the CDR3 is TGTGCCAGCAGCCTTAGTGTAGGGGCCACGAACACTGAAGCTTTCTTT. This codes for CASSLSVGATNTEAFF.

The gene calls are TRBV7-2 and TRBJ2-7; a weak D match, TRBD1 (5 bases). This CDR3 is 14 amino acids long. Germline values: CDR1 SGHTA, CDR2 FQGNSA. Trimming removed 1 base from V and 2 bases from J, with 9 bases in between. DNA for the CDR3: TGTGCCAGCAGCTTAGAGTCAGGGCCCTACGAGCAGTACTTC. Residues: CASSLESGPYEQYF. The complete variable domain, with remaining parts taken from reference TRBV7-2 and TRBJ2-7, reads GAGVSQSPSNKVTEKGKDVELRCDPISGHTALYWYRQSLGQGLEFLIYFQGNSAPDKSGLPSDRFSAERTGGSVSTLTIQRTQQEDSAVYLCASSLESGPYEQYFGPGTRLTVT.

CDR3 DNA: TGTGCCACCAGCAGAGATCGGTCGGGTGGCTACAATGAGCAGTTCTTC. Encoded protein: CATSRDRSGGYNEQFF. J is TRBJ2-1 and V is TRBV15; unclear D gene. V dropped 0 bases and J dropped 3 bases, with 12 bases sitting between them. This CDR3 comprises 16 residues. Germline values: CDR1 LNHNV, CDR2 YYDKDF (reference sequence). Full variable domain (outside the CDR3, taken from reference TRBV15 and TRBJ2-1): DAMVIQNPRYQVTQFGKPVTLSCSQTLNHNVMYWYQQKSSQAPKLLFHYYDKDFNNEADTPDNFQSRRPNTSFCFLDIRSPGLGDTAMYLCATSRDRSGGYNEQFFGPGTRLTVL.

This chain uses TRBV6-1 with TRBJ2-3, with TRBD2 matching 7 bases. The CDR3 sequence is 15 residues long. Germline lookup yields CDR1 MNHNS and CDR2 SASEGT. V lost 2 bases and J lost 1; bases outside the gene matches: 3. The DNA for the CDR3 is TGTGCCAGCAGTGAATGGGAGGGACGCACAGATACGCAGTATTTT. Its translation: CASSEWEGRTDTQYF.

The gene calls are TRBV7-2 and TRBJ1-6; D perhaps matches TRBD1 (5 bases). Germline V gene data show CDR1 as SGHTA and CDR2 as FQGNSA. V shed 1 base and J shed 9 bases, with 16 bases lying between them. The CDR3 has 16 residues. For the CDR3, the DNA is TGTGCCAGCAGCTTAGGGGGGGACTGGTCCCCTTCACCCCTCCACTTT. As protein: CASSLGGDWSPSPLHF.

The V call is TRBV15, the J call TRBJ2-4; D uncertain. Germline CDR1 reads LNHNV; CDR2 reads YYDKDF (reference sequence). The germline V and J ends were trimmed by 3 bases and 0 bases, with 6 bases remaining between them. This CDR3 has 14 residues. The CDR3 here is CATSSELAKNIQYF. In DNA form, the CDR3 reads TGTGCCACCAGCAGCGAGTTAGCCAAAAACATTCAGTACTTC.

V and J are TRBV29-1 and TRBJ2-2, with a weak D call TRBD2 (5 bases). Trimming took off 7 bases at V and 3 bases at J, with 12 bases between the two ends. The CDR3 runs 13 residues. Looked up from germline, CDR1 is SQVTM and CDR2 is ANQGSEA. The CDR3 protein is CSALVIYTGELFF. DNA of the CDR3: TGCAGCGCACTAGTGATCTACACCGGGGAGCTGTTTTTT.

The chain is built from TRBV7-2 and TRBJ2-2; D is uncertain. Trimming pared 6 bases from V and 6 bases from J, leaving 17 bases between. The CDR3 runs to 15 residues. The germline V gene has CDR1 SGHTA and CDR2 FQGNSA. The CDR3 loop is CASRVGSVNSGELFF. Here the CDR3 DNA reads TGTGCCAGCAGGGTAGGGTCTGTGAATTCCGGGGAGCTGTTTTTT.

The chain uses TRBV4-3 and TRBJ1-4; D gene ambiguous. This CDR3 contains 15 residues. The V gene's germline CDR1 is LGHNA and CDR2 YSLEER. Trimming removed 0 bases from V and 4 bases from J, with 9 bases in between. The CDR3 bases are TGCGCCAGCAGCCAAGAGAGAACCGATAATGAAAAACTGTTTTTT. This translates into CASSQERTDNEKLFF.

The chain links TRBV7-9 to TRBJ1-2; 7 positions agree with TRBD1. V was pared by 6 bases and J by 6 bases, with 7 bases of the junction left unmatched. The CDR3 contains 13 residues. CDR1 and CDR2 (germline): SEHNR, FQNEAQ (reference sequence). CDR3 region: CASRAGRGNGYTF. CDR3 bases: TGTGCCAGCAGAGCGGGCAGGGGGAATGGCTACACCTTC.

This rearrangement joins TRBV13 to TRBJ1-2; D remains ambiguous. The CDR3 sequence is 15 residues long. Trimming left V 0 bases short and J 5 bases short, with 13 bases between. From germline, CDR1 is PRHDT and CDR2 FYEKMQ (reference sequence). CDR3: CASSLGEVEGYGYTF. The DNA of the CDR3 is TGTGCCAGCAGCTTAGGAGAGGTAGAGGGATATGGCTACACCTTC. Variable domain in full (rest from reference TRBV13 and TRBJ1-2): AAGVIQSPRHLIKEKRETATLKCYPIPRHDTVYWYQQGPGQDPQFLISFYEKMQSDKGSIPDRFSAQQFSDYHSELNMSSLELGDSALYFCASSLGEVEGYGYTFGSGTRLTVV.

This chain links TRBV4-3 with TRBJ1-1; D is undetermined. V gave up 0 bases and J gave up 1 base, with 12 bases separating them. Germline V gene data show CDR1 as LGHNA and CDR2 as YSLEER. The CDR3 is 16 amino acids. The CDR3 nucleotides are TGCGCCAGCAGCCAAGACGGAGCCTATGGGAACACTGAAGCTTTCTTT. It is translated as CASSQDGAYGNTEAFF.

This clone was counted a single time. This CDR3 reads CASSHLRDGNEKLFF. The CDR3, as DNA: TGCGCCAGCAGCCACCTCCGGGACGGTAATGAAAAACTGTTTTTT. This chain uses TRBV4-3 with TRBJ1-4, with D perhaps TRBD1 (5 bases). The ends were cut back, 3 bases at V and 4 bases at J, with 12 bases in the middle. The CDR3 sequence is 15 residues long. Germline lookup yields CDR1 LGHNA and CDR2 YSLEER.

The chain carries TRBV11-2 and TRBJ1-5; 10 bases agree with TRBD1. J was trimmed by 1 base and V by 4 bases; bases with no gene match: 4. CDR3 length: 16 residues. CDR1 is SGHAT, CDR2 FQNNGV, per germline. The CDR3 nucleotides are TGTGCCAGCAGCTCCAGACAGGGGGCAAGCAATCAGCCCCAGCATTTT. Translation: CASSSRQGASNQPQHF.

J is TRBJ2-1 and V is TRBV11-3; D not certain. V was cut by 0 bases and J by 4 bases, with 4 bases left in between. The CDR3 contains 13 residues. The germline CDR1 and CDR2 sequences are SGHNT and YENEEA. The CDR3 reads CASSLDRYNEQFF. The DNA of the CDR3 is TGTGCCAGCAGCTTAGATCGATACAATGAGCAGTTCTTC.

The V gene is TRBV5-4, the J gene TRBJ1-2; D uncertain. Germline V gene data show CDR1 as SGHNT and CDR2 as YYREEE (reference sequence). V dropped 0 bases and J dropped 2 bases, with 11 bases sitting between them. This CDR3 has 15 amino acids. For the CDR3, the DNA is TGTGCCAGCAGCTTGGTTGTCGGGGAAAACTATGGCTACACCTTC. Protein sequence: CASSLVVGENYGYTF.

The chain links TRBV7-9 to TRBJ1-6; a weak D match, TRBD1 (6 bases). Deletions cut 1 base from V and 12 bases from J, with 10 bases between. Germline assignment: CDR1 SEHNR and CDR2 FQNEAQ (reference sequence). CDR3 size: 13 residues. CDR3: CASSLGQDLPLHF. The CDR3 DNA reads TGTGCCAGCAGCTTAGGACAGGATTTACCCCTCCACTTT.

The chain uses TRBV11-3 and TRBJ2-1; 8 nucleotides match TRBD2. With 6 bases clipped from V and 4 bases from J, the junction kept 5 bases outside the gene matches. This CDR3 region has 14 residues. Looked up from germline, CDR1 is SGHNT and CDR2 is YENEEA. The CDR3 loop reads CASSGTSSYNEQFF. CDR3 bases: TGTGCCAGCAGTGGGACTAGTTCGTACAATGAGCAGTTCTTC. The complete variable domain, with remaining parts taken from reference TRBV11-3 and TRBJ2-1, reads EAGVVQSPRYKIIEKKQPVAFWCNPISGHNTLYWYLQNLGQGPELLIRYENEEAVDDSQLPKDRFSAERLKGVDSTLKIQPAELGDSAVYLCASSGTSSYNEQFFGPGTRLTVL.

V usage is TRBV9 and J usage is TRBJ1-2; D gene unclear. Trimming took 0 bases from V and 4 from J, leaving 10 bases between them. The V gene's germline CDR1 is SGDLS and CDR2 YYNGEE. There are 14 residues in the CDR3. CDR3 nucleotides: TGTGCCAGCAGCGTAGGAGTAGGGAGCTATGGCTACACCTTC. Translation gives CASSVGVGSYGYTF.

The chain couples TRBV7-9 to TRBJ2-5, with TRBD2 matching over 10 bases. This CDR3 has 15 amino acids. The germline V gene has CDR1 SEHNR and CDR2 FQNEAQ (reference sequence). V shed 6 bases and J 1 base; nucleotides not matched to a gene: 5. The CDR3 DNA follows: TGTGCCAGCAGTTTAACTAGCGGGATCCAAGAGACCCAGTACTTC. Translation: CASSLTSGIQETQYF.

The chain recombines TRBV6-5 with TRBJ2-1, with D perhaps TRBD2 (5 bases). Germline lookup yields CDR1 MNHEY and CDR2 SVGAGI. Trimming took off 5 bases at V and 7 bases at J, with 15 bases between the two ends. The CDR3 is made up of 14 amino acids. The CDR3 protein is CASSPWGDSNEQFF. CDR3 bases: TGTGCCAGCAGTCCTTGGGGAGATTCTAATGAGCAGTTCTTC.

V gene TRBV5-1 combines with J gene TRBJ1-1; no reliable D call. Trimming removed 3 bases from V and 1 base from J, with 16 bases in between. The V gene's germline CDR1 is SGHRS and CDR2 YFSETQ. CDR3 size: 16 residues. The CDR3 protein is CASSSDPHVRNTEAFF. The CDR3 DNA follows: TGCGCCAGCAGCTCTGATCCCCATGTGAGGAACACTGAAGCTTTCTTT.

The chain is built from TRBV10-1 and TRBJ2-2; D is uncertain. Germline V gene sequence: CDR1 WNHNN, CDR2 SYGVQD (reference sequence). The length of the CDR3 is 17 residues. V shed 0 bases and J shed 0 bases, with 11 bases lying between them. As DNA, the CDR3 is TGCGCCAGCAGTGAGTCGACCGTATCCGCGAACACCGGGGAGCTGTTTTTT. This codes for CASSESTVSANTGELFF.

This chain uses TRBV6-1 with TRBJ2-2; 7 nucleotides align to TRBD2. The V segment lost 10 bases and the J segment 6 bases; nucleotides outside the gene matches: 11. Per the germline V gene, CDR1 is MNHNS and CDR2 is SASEGT. The CDR3 extends over 14 amino acids. CDR3 coding DNA: TGTGCCAACCAGCGGGAAGGTTGGGCCGGGGAGCTGTTTTTT. Its protein is CANQREGWAGELFF.

V usage is TRBV5-1 and J usage is TRBJ2-2; TRBD2 might be the D (6 bases). V was cut by 0 bases and J by 1 base, with 13 bases left in between. From germline, CDR1 is SGHRS and CDR2 YFSETQ. This CDR3 contains 17 residues. In DNA, the CDR3 is TGCGCCAGCAGCTTGGCCGCAGGAGCGGGGAACACCGGGGAGCTGTTTTTT. Translated: CASSLAAGAGNTGELFF.